The next 24 T cell receptor beta chains were all read from a single sample in a study of T cells in Graves' hyperthyroidism and ophthalmopathy. TCR beta CDR3 region amplification was performed from RNA transcripts. TCR CDR3 underwent first-round RT-PCR with the HTBI primer set. One entry per CDR3 protein results from TCRdb running MiXCR on the multiplex PCR reads. The sample has about 300,000 distinct CDR3 sequences, around a fifth seen once. The specimen sequenced was blood. Receptors originate from a man aged 50-60 years with Graves' ophthalmopathy.

This clonotype was seen a handful of times. This sequence joins TRBV28 and TRBJ2-3; TRBD1 agrees at 9 bases. The CDR3 sequence is 15 residues long. V shed 10 bases, J shed 0 bases, and the junction held 8 bases outside the gene matches. Germline V gives CDR1 MDHEN, CDR2 SYDVKM. In DNA form, the CDR3 reads TGTGCCACCGCTGACACAGGGGGCAGCACAGATACGCAGTATTTT. As protein: CATADTGGSTDTQYF.

This clonotype was counted many times. V and J are TRBV2 and TRBJ1-5; D may be TRBD1 (5 bases). Germline V gives CDR1 SNHLY, CDR2 FYNNEI. Trimming pared 5 bases from V and 3 bases from J, leaving 14 bases between. The CDR3 length is 15 residues. The CDR3 DNA is TGTGCCAGCAGTCAAAACACGGGGACCAATCAGCCCCAGCATTTT. Protein sequence: CASSQNTGTNQPQHF.

The chain uses TRBV7-9 and TRBJ1-4, with TRBD1 as a possible D gene (5 bases). This CDR3 spans 15 amino acids. The V and J ends lost 5 bases and 4 bases respectively, with 14 bases between them. CDR1 is SEHNR, CDR2 FQNEAQ, per germline (reference sequence). DNA of the CDR3: TGTGCCAGCAGCACTAGTGGGGCCTATAATGAAAAACTGTTTTTT. Protein sequence: CASSTSGAYNEKLFF.

The sample holds many counts of this clonotype. The rearrangement uses TRBV10-3 and TRBJ1-6, with 8 bases matching TRBD1. Per germline, CDR1 ENHRY and CDR2 SYGVKD. Germline trimming cut 6 bases from V and 10 bases from J; bases unmatched to any gene: 5. The CDR3 length is 13 residues. CDR3 coding DNA: TGTGCCATCAGAGGCGACAGGGGCTCACCCCTCCACTTT. Protein: CAIRGDRGSPLHF.

The V and J genes are TRBV5-1 and TRBJ2-2; the D is unclear. The V end was cut by 1 base, the J end by 2 bases, with 9 bases between. The CDR3 spans 15 residues. Germline-derived CDR1 and CDR2 are SGHRS and YFSETQ. The CDR3 sequence is CASSLTQVNTGELFF. The CDR3 DNA follows: TGCGCCAGCAGCTTGACCCAGGTTAACACCGGGGAGCTGTTTTTT.

There are a few counts of this clonotype. V gene TRBV12-3 or TRBV12-4 combines with J gene TRBJ2-5, with TRBD2 identical over 14 bases. The ends lost 5 bases at V and 1 base at J; junction bases unmatched: 9. The CDR3 has 18 amino acids. In DNA form, the CDR3 reads TGTGCCAGCAGTCCACGGACTAGCGGGAGGCCTTTCCAAGAGACCCAGTACTTC. The encoded protein is CASSPRTSGRPFQETQYF.

This clonotype has a handful of counts. V gene TRBV6-1 combines with J gene TRBJ2-1; the D call may be TRBD1 or TRBD2 (5 bases each). This CDR3 region has 14 residues. Germline V gene sequence: CDR1 MNHNS, CDR2 SASEGT. Trimming cost V 2 bases and J 4 bases, with 9 bases left between them. CDR3 coding DNA: TGTGCCAGCAGTGAATGGGGGATTTACAATGAGCAGTTCTTC. The encoded protein is CASSEWGIYNEQFF.

With respect to this clonotype: A much larger clone sits a single nucleotide away, making a read error possible. This chain uses TRBV5-1 with TRBJ2-7; D possibly uses TRBD1 or TRBD2 (5 bases each). The CDR3 sequence is 13 residues long. The germline CDR1 and CDR2 sequences are SGHRS and YFSETQ. DNA for the CDR3: TGCGCCAGTAAACGGGACCTCTCCTACGAGCAGCACTTC. Encoded protein: CASKRDLSYEQHF. Supplemented by reference TRBV5-1 and TRBJ2-7, the full variable domain reads KAGVTQTPRYLIKTRGQQVTLSCSPISGHRSVSWYQQTPGQGLQFLFEYFSETQRNKGNFPGRFSGRQFSNSRSEMNVSTLELGDSALYLCASKRDLSYEQHFGPGTRLTVT.

Notes on this clonotype: A read error may account for a junction end that differs from germline. The chain employs TRBV9 and TRBJ2-5; 8 nucleotides line up with TRBD2. This CDR3 comprises 16 residues. From germline, CDR1 is SGDLS and CDR2 YYNGEE. CDR3 in amino acids: CASSVGVSGIQETQCF. CDR3 DNA sequence: TGTGCCAGCAGCGTAGGAGTTAGCGGGATTCAAGAGACCCAGTGCTTC.

The chain couples TRBV5-1 to TRBJ1-4, with D unclear. CDR3 length: 13 residues. Germline lookup yields CDR1 SGHRS and CDR2 YFSETQ. Trimming removed 4 bases from V and 8 bases from J, with 12 bases in between. The CDR3 protein is CASSVWTREKLFF. The DNA of the CDR3 is TGCGCCAGCAGCGTCTGGACCCGGGAAAAACTGTTTTTT.

This clonotype occurred a few times. The gene calls are TRBV11-2 and TRBJ2-5, with 9 nucleotides matching TRBD1. The CDR3 has 16 amino acids. Germline V gene lookup returns CDR1 SGHAT and CDR2 FQNNGV. Trimming took 5 bases from V and 6 from J; bases not matched to a gene: 13. CDR3 loop: CASSALQGALGKTQYF. The CDR3 coding sequence is TGTGCCAGCAGCGCCCTACAGGGGGCCCTAGGGAAGACCCAGTACTTC. Complete variable domain (other parts from reference TRBV11-2 and TRBJ2-5): EAGVAQSPRYKIIEKRQSVAFWCNPISGHATLYWYQQILGQGPKLLIQFQNNGVVDDSQLPKDRFSAERLKGVDSTLKIQPAKLEDSAVYLCASSALQGALGKTQYFGPGTRLLVL.

This clonotype was seen at least ten times. The chain uses TRBV28 and TRBJ2-7; 7 positions agree with TRBD1. CDR3 length: 15 residues. The germline CDR1 and CDR2 sequences are MDHEN and SYDVKM. V shed 6 bases, J shed 3 bases, and the junction held 11 bases outside the gene matches. CDR3 residues: CASRYRDSPSYEQYF. DNA of the CDR3: TGTGCCAGCAGATACCGGGACAGCCCCAGCTACGAGCAGTACTTC.

The table lists this clonotype with a few counts. This chain uses TRBV18 with TRBJ1-2; D is unresolved. From germline, CDR1 is KGHSH and CDR2 LQKENI. This CDR3 region has 15 residues. V was cut by 2 bases and J by 1 base, with 11 bases left in between. The CDR3 loop reads CASSPSPTDNYGYTF. The CDR3 DNA sequence: TGTGCCAGCTCACCAAGCCCGACGGATAACTATGGCTACACCTTC.

This clonotype was picked up many times. The rearrangement links TRBV7-3 to TRBJ1-1; D is undetermined. CDR3 size: 15 residues. CDR1 is SGHTA, CDR2 FQGTGA, per germline. V dropped 1 base and J dropped 4 bases, with 13 bases sitting between them. The CDR3 protein is CASSLNLIGVTEAFF. The CDR3 DNA sequence: TGTGCCAGCAGCTTAAACCTAATCGGGGTCACTGAAGCTTTCTTT.

The table lists this clonotype with many counts. This chain links TRBV3-1 with TRBJ1-4, with D unresolved. This CDR3 is built from 13 residues. In germline, CDR1 is LGHDT, CDR2 YNNKEL (reference sequence). V lost 3 bases and J lost 0, with 2 bases in between. As DNA, the CDR3 is TGTGCCAGCAGCCACGCAACTAATGAAAAACTGTTTTTT. It is translated as CASSHATNEKLFF.

This clonotype was picked up many times. The chain links TRBV28 to TRBJ2-5, with TRBD2 identical over 8 bases. Trimming at V came to 8 bases and at J to 2 bases, leaving 4 bases not matched to a gene. The CDR3 has 13 residues. Germline V CDR1 and CDR2: MDHEN, SYDVKM. In DNA, the CDR3 is TGTGCCAGCGGGTCGGGGGGGCAAGAGACCCAGTACTTC. Translation gives CASGSGGQETQYF.

Ten or more counts support this clonotype. The rearrangement joins TRBV2 to TRBJ2-1; 12 nucleotides line up with TRBD2. The V segment lost 3 bases and the J segment 7 bases; nucleotides outside the gene matches: 4. The CDR3 length is 15 residues. Germline assignment: CDR1 SNHLY and CDR2 FYNNEI. CDR3 residues: CASSETSGRGNEQFF. The CDR3 DNA is TGTGCCAGCAGTGAGACTAGCGGGAGAGGGAATGAGCAGTTCTTC.

The J gene is TRBJ2-7, the V gene TRBV12-3 or TRBV12-4, with 10 bases identical to TRBD1. There are 15 residues in the CDR3. Unmatched junction bases numbered 8, after V lost 5 bases and J lost 4 bases. CDR3 amino acids: CASSIGGTGVYEQYF. CDR3 coding DNA: TGTGCCAGCAGTATAGGGGGGACAGGGGTTTACGAGCAGTACTTC.

At least ten counts were recorded for this clonotype. The rearrangement joins TRBV30 to TRBJ1-1; TRBD1 is a possible D gene (5 bases). CDR1 is GTSNPN and CDR2 is SVGIG in the germline V gene (reference sequence). The CDR3 is made up of 14 amino acids. The V end was cut by 3 bases, the J end by 4 bases, with 15 bases between. The CDR3 here is CAWRTLDGGTEAFF. CDR3 sequence (DNA): TGTGCCTGGAGGACTCTCGACGGGGGCACTGAAGCTTTCTTT.

This clonotype was found a few times. This chain links TRBV2 with TRBJ1-6, with D perhaps matching TRBD1 (5 bases). Germline CDR1 reads SNHLY; CDR2 reads FYNNEI. Trimming removed 9 bases from V and 5 bases from J, with 17 bases in between. The CDR3 is made up of 15 amino acids. CDR3 coding DNA: TGTGCCAGAAGACGGACACAGAGTGATAATTCACCCCTCCACTTT. Its translation is CARRRTQSDNSPLHF. Full variable domain (rest looked up from reference TRBV2 and TRBJ1-6): EPEVTQTPSHQVTQMGQEVILRCVPISNHLYFYWYRQILGQKVEFLVSFYNNEISEKSEIFDDQFSVERPDGSNFTLKIRSTKLEDSAMYFCARRRTQSDNSPLHFGNGTRLTVT.

This clonotype was seen more than once but under ten times. The V and J genes are TRBV6-1 and TRBJ1-5; TRBD1 matches at 10 bases. Germline CDR1 reads MNHNS; CDR2 reads SASEGT. V lost 5 bases, J lost 2 bases, and 6 bases stayed unmatched. The CDR3 consists of 16 residues. Here the CDR3 reads CASSPAGTGGNQPQHF. The CDR3 DNA reads as TGTGCCAGCAGTCCCGCCGGGACAGGGGGCAATCAGCCCCAGCATTTT.

This clonotype came up many times. The chain uses TRBV5-6 and TRBJ2-1; 9 nucleotides agree with TRBD2. From germline, CDR1 is SGHDT and CDR2 YYEEEE. CDR3 length: 14 residues. Trimming took 6 bases from V and 7 from J; bases not matched to a gene: 8. The CDR3 DNA is TGTGCCAGCACCCGTGGGAGCGGGAGGAATGAGCAGTTCTTC. Protein: CASTRGSGRNEQFF.

A word on this clonotype: One base away lies a much larger clone, so this may be a sequencing read error. V usage is TRBV9 and J usage is TRBJ2-5; D tentatively fits TRBD1 or TRBD2 (5 bases each). The germline CDR1 and CDR2 sequences are SGDLS and YYNGEE. The CDR3 extends over 15 amino acids. The CDR3 nucleotides are TGTGCCAGCGGCGTAGATTTGGGGGTGCAAGAGACCCAGTACTTC. This translates into CASGVDLGVQETQYF.

This clonotype was recorded many times. The chain recombines TRBV6-1 with TRBJ2-1; TRBD1 agrees at 8 bases. V was clipped by 7 bases and J by 6 bases; unmatched bases: 17. From germline, CDR1 is MNHNS and CDR2 SASEGT. There are 17 residues in the CDR3. The CDR3 loop is CASNRDRTLQSRNEQFF. The CDR3 coding sequence is TGTGCCAGCAACCGGGACAGGACCCTCCAATCCCGCAATGAGCAGTTCTTC.